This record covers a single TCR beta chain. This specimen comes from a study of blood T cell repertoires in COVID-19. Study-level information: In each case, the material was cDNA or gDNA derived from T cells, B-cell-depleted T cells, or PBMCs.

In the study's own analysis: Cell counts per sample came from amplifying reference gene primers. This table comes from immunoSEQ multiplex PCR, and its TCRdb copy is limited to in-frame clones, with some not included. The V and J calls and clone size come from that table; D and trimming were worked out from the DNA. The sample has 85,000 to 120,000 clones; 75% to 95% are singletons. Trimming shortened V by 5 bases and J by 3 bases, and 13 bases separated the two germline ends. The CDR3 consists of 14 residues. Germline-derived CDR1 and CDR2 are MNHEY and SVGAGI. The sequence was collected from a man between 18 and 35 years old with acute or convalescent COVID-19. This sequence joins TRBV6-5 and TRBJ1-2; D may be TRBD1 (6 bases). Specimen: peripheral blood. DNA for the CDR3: TGTGCCAGCAGTACTGGACAGCCGTACTATGGCTACACCTTC. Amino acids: CASSTGQPYYGYTF.